The present T cell receptor (beta chain) was sequenced within a study of blood T cells in healthy people across ages. As to this clonotype: Its antigen is as yet unknown.

Sample-barcoded 5' priming and a J-beta primer mix drove a second PCR of about 7 to 12 cycles. Each cDNA molecule was tagged by a template-switch adaptor that had 12 random nucleotides. MiXCR was run by TCRdb on the 5' RACE reads, yielding one entry per CDR3 protein. This table has about 1.5 million distinct CDR3 sequences, roughly 45% appearing once. General study results and limits: Higher diversity, along with more naive CD4+ cells, distinguished long-lived donors from aged donors.

V gave up 3 bases and J gave up 3 bases; unmatched junction bases: 11. Germline-derived CDR1 and CDR2 are LNHDA and SQIVND (reference sequence). The CDR3 is made up of 16 amino acids. The origin of this receptor is a woman aged 18-30 years in good health. Specimen: blood. The chain couples TRBV19 to TRBJ2-7; 7 bases line up with TRBD1. For the CDR3, the DNA is TGTGCCAGTAGTATCGTGGGACAGCCGGGCCTCTACGAGCAGTACTTC. As protein: CASSIVGQPGLYEQYF.